This is a list of T cell receptor beta chains from one sample in a study of control samples from healthy donors and cancer patients. Only in-frame clones appear in the TCRdb table, and some are missing; sequencing was by immunoSEQ multiplex PCR. The repertoire consists of approximately 58,000 clones, with around 90% occurring once and the leading ten covering 11% to 15%. The sequenced sample was PBMCs. The receptor source for this set is a man aged 55 to 69 with head and neck cancer. Each CDR3 is given with its conserved first and last residue. The D gene is left open where the match is weak. Rows may omit the clone size; those that give it use once, few, many or a size class.

TRBV6-2/TRBV6-3,TRBJ2-2,TRBD1,.,TGTGCCAGCAGTTCCCTAAGGACAGGGTACGCCGGGGAGCTGTTTTTT,CASSSLRTGYAGELFF
TRBV9,TRBJ2-1,TRBD1,.,TGTGCCAGCAGCGGCCGGGACAGGGGTACAAATGAGCAGTTCTTC,CASSGRDRGTNEQFF
TRBV10-3,TRBJ2-1,TRBD1,.,TGTGCCACCGATCTCGGGACAGGGTCCTACAATGAGCAGTTCTTC,CATDLGTGSYNEQFF
TRBV2,TRBJ2-1,TRBD2,.,TGTGCCAGCAACCCTATTGCGAGCGGGAGTGGCAATGAGCAGTTCTTC,CASNPIASGSGNEQFF
TRBV19,TRBJ2-5,TRBD2,.,TGTGCCAGTAGTAACGGGGGGTCAGAAAGGACCCAGTACTTC,CASSNGGSERTQYF
TRBV9,TRBJ2-1,TRBD2,.,TGTGCCAGCAGCACCCGCCTTTCTTTAGCGGGGGGGAGCTCCTACAATGAGCAGTTCTTC,CASSTRLSLAGGSSYNEQFF
TRBV6-1,TRBJ2-3,.,.,TGTGCCAGCAGTGAACGGGAGAGGGGCACAGATACGCAGTATTTT,CASSERERGTDTQYF
TRBV6-5,TRBJ1-6,.,.,TGTGCCAGCAGTTGGGACGGGAATTCACCCCTCCACTTT,CASSWDGNSPLHF
TRBV4-3,TRBJ1-4,TRBD1,.,TGCGCCAGCAGCCAAGATCCCCAATCAGGGGGCTTGGGGGAAAAACTGTTTTTT,CASSQDPQSGGLGEKLFF
TRBV25-1,TRBJ1-1,.,.,TGTGCCAGCAGTGAACTGGGGGGGACAAATGAAGCTTTCTTT,CASSELGGTNEAFF
TRBV7-2,TRBJ2-7,.,.,TGTGCCAGCAGCCTAGACCCTATCTACGAGCAGTACTTC,CASSLDPIYEQYF
TRBV28,TRBJ1-3,.,.,TGTGCCAGCAGCTCCTCCGGGACGGACGGCTCTGGAAACACCATATATTTT,CASSSSGTDGSGNTIYF
TRBV5-6,TRBJ2-5,.,.,TGTGCCAGCAGCTTGGCCGGCGGGCGGGAGACCCAGTACTTC,CASSLAGGRETQYF
TRBV6-5,TRBJ2-2,.,.,TGTGCCAGCAACTTGGGACAGAACACCGGGGAGCTGTTTTTT,CASNLGQNTGELFF
TRBV29-1,TRBJ1-1,TRBD1,.,TGCAGCGTTGCCGGGACAGGGGGCACTGAAGCTTTCTTT,CSVAGTGGTEAFF
TRBV28,TRBJ1-6,.,.,TGTGCCAGCAGTTTGGGGGGGTATTCACCCCTCCACTTT,CASSLGGYSPLHF
TRBV4-3,TRBJ1-4,.,.,TGCGCCAGCAGCCAAGATGGGAGGGGGGGTGAAAAACTGTTTTTT,CASSQDGRGGEKLFF
TRBV19,TRBJ1-4,.,.,TGTGCCAGTAGGGCCCCACGGGTTAATGAAAAACTGTTTTTT,CASRAPRVNEKLFF
TRBV5-1,TRBJ1-2,TRBD1,.,TGCGCCAGCAGTCCGACAGGGATAGACTATGGCTACACCTTC,CASSPTGIDYGYTF
TRBV5-4,TRBJ2-3,.,.,TGTGCCAGCAGCTTGGACAGCAGAACAGATACGCAGTATTTT,CASSLDSRTDTQYF
TRBV2,TRBJ1-4,.,.,TGTGCCAGCAGTGAAGGGCTCTCCCCGGGAAAACTGTTTTTT,CASSEGLSPGKLFF
TRBV18,TRBJ2-2,TRBD1,once,TGTGCCAGCTCACCACGAGGACAGGGGTACACCGGGGAGCTGTTTTTT,CASSPRGQGYTGELFF
TRBV5-4,TRBJ2-7,TRBD2,.,TGTGCCAGCAGCTTGGGTCGGGGGGGCGTCTACGAGCAGTACTTC,CASSLGRGGVYEQYF
TRBV7-2,TRBJ1-6,.,.,TGTGCCAGCACCAGACAGGCTAATTCACCCCTCCACTTT,CASTRQANSPLHF
TRBV19,TRBJ1-5,.,few,TGTGCCAGTACCTTCGGGAGGGTTCGCAATCAGCCCCAGCATTTT,CASTFGRVRNQPQHF
TRBV6-5,TRBJ1-1,.,.,TGTGCCAGCAGTTCAAGAATACCAGGGGTTCCCCCTGAAGCTTTCTTT,CASSSRIPGVPPEAFF
TRBV30,TRBJ2-7,.,.,TGTGCCTGGAGTCCGACAGGACCATACGAGCAGTACTTC,CAWSPTGPYEQYF
TRBV27,TRBJ2-5,.,.,TGTGCCAGCAGGTTGGGGGTAGGGGAGACCCAGTACTTC,CASRLGVGETQYF
TRBV27,TRBJ1-6,.,.,TGTGCCAGCAGACAGGGACGCAATTCACCCCTCCACTTT,CASRQGRNSPLHF
TRBV28,TRBJ1-2,.,.,TGTGCCAGCAGTTTGGACCTCTATGGCTACACCTTC,CASSLDLYGYTF
TRBV11-3,TRBJ2-3,.,.,TGTGCCAGCAGCTTAGGCTCAGGGGTAGATACGCAGTATTTT,CASSLGSGVDTQYF
TRBV4-3,TRBJ1-2,.,.,TGCGCCAGCAGCCAAGATTGGGGATCTAACTATGGCTACACCTTC,CASSQDWGSNYGYTF
TRBV28,TRBJ2-7,.,.,TGTGCCAGCAGCCGCCGGCAGGGGAGGGGATACGAGCAGTACTTC,CASSRRQGRGYEQYF
TRBV6-2/TRBV6-3,TRBJ2-5,.,.,TGTGCCAGCAGCAGCCTAACAGGGTGGGAGACCCAGTACTTC,CASSSLTGWETQYF
TRBV28,TRBJ1-2,TRBD1,.,TGTGCCAGCAGTACAGGGGGCGCGATTTATGGCTACACCTTC,CASSTGGAIYGYTF
TRBV28,TRBJ1-1,.,.,TGTGCCAGCAGTTTATTCGGCGGGGCTACTGAAGCTTTCTTT,CASSLFGGATEAFF
TRBV7-3,TRBJ2-7,TRBD1,.,TGTGCCAGCAGCAGAGGACAGGGGGTTTTGGTTTTC,CASSRGQGVLVF
TRBV18,TRBJ2-5,TRBD2,.,TGTGCCAGCTCATCTAGCGGGGGAGCGGAGACCCAGTACTTC,CASSSSGGAETQYF
TRBV7-9,TRBJ2-5,.,.,TGTGCCAGCAGCTTAGGCACTAGAGAGACCCAGTACTTC,CASSLGTRETQYF
TRBV5-4,TRBJ1-6,.,.,TGTGCCAGCAGCTTGGACCCGGTCGGTTCACCCCTCCACTTT,CASSLDPVGSPLHF
TRBV28,TRBJ2-7,TRBD1,.,TGTGCCAGCTTTACAGGGGGGCCTTGGGAGCAGTACTTC,CASFTGGPWEQYF
TRBV19,TRBJ2-7,TRBD2,.,TGTGCCAGTAGCGCGGGGGGTGAAGAGCAGTACTTC,CASSAGGEEQYF
TRBV5-1,TRBJ2-7,TRBD2,.,TGCGCCAGCAGCGCAGGACTAGCGGGGACCCCCTACGAGCAGTACTTC,CASSAGLAGTPYEQYF
TRBV3-1/TRBV3-2,TRBJ1-5,.,.,TGTGCCAGCAGCCGTAACAGGGTCGGACAGCCCCAGCATTTT,CASSRNRVGQPQHF
TRBV27,TRBJ2-7,TRBD2,.,TGTGCCAGCAGGGGACTAGCGTCACCCTACGAGCAGTACTTC,CASRGLASPYEQYF
TRBV19,TRBJ2-7,.,.,TGTGCCAGTAGTTCAACGTCGGACGGTTCCTACGAGCAGTACTTC,CASSSTSDGSYEQYF